The rows below give T cell receptor beta chains drawn from one sample of a study of T cell repertoires in cytomegalovirus infection. TCRdb ran MiXCR on the reads and lists one entry per CDR3 protein. The profile shows 150,000 to 200,000 distinct CDR3 sequences, about a fifth of them singletons. Antigens of these TCRs are unknown. Sequenced here: CD8+ T cells from cultured PBMCs, sampled from culture after CMV antigen stimulation. Receptor source: a human donor in good health (CMV status not recorded). Some clones in this sample may be carry-over from other donors' samples. Both conserved end residues are part of each CDR3.

>TRBV5-6|TRBJ2-7
CASSLDLDRGHYEQYF
>TRBV7-6|TRBJ1-1
CASSGTVSTEAFF
>TRBV20-1|TRBJ1-2
CSARQGAVNYGYTF
>TRBV7-9|TRBJ2-7
CASSPPSGDSYEQYF
>TRBV5-5|TRBJ1-5
CASSPDGAGAQPQHF
>TRBV5-4|TRBJ2-2
CASSSTGTTGELFF
>TRBV2|TRBJ2-5
CASSEWTGGVETQYF
>TRBV7-8|TRBJ2-2
CASSPAGGMNTGELFF
>TRBV5-5|TRBJ2-7
CASSLGSGFYEQYF
>TRBV10-3|TRBJ1-2
CATIGGVYRPYGYTF
>TRBV28|TRBJ1-2
CASRSGTGGFYGYTF
>TRBV6-8|TRBJ2-1
CASSYLLAGGHSYNEQFF
>TRBV6-2/TRBV6-3|TRBJ1-5
CASSPSGVSGSVNQPQHF
>TRBV7-2|TRBJ1-4
CASSNPEAGQLTNEKLFF
>TRBV7-2|TRBJ2-7
CASSLVVLAGARDEQYF
>TRBV27|TRBJ1-1
CASRKGPPNTEAFF
>TRBV9|TRBJ1-1
CASSVGGVNTEAFF
>TRBV7-8|TRBJ2-6
CASSYRSGANVLTF
>TRBV2|TRBJ2-2
CASSDHLNTGELFF
>TRBV7-6|TRBJ2-5
CASSRIRGAQETQYF
>TRBV20-1|TRBJ2-7
CSARDGVAGGYEQYF
>TRBV7-8|TRBJ2-5
CASSSKAGGRLAQYF
>TRBV27|TRBJ2-7
CASSLRDSPYEQYF
>TRBV28|TRBJ1-5
CASADIGSDQPQHF
>TRBV7-2|TRBJ1-2
CASSFDRDLTF
>TRBV24-1|TRBJ2-1
CATSDSSGSSYNEQFF
>TRBV27|TRBJ2-3
CASTFGTPGTDTQYF
>TRBV7-2|TRBJ2-2
CASSLVSGLAGPWGSGELFF
>TRBV9|TRBJ2-7
CASSVGQAQREQYF
>TRBV4-1|TRBJ1-1
CASSRTIEGTEAFF
>TRBV7-6|TRBJ2-3
CASSLGGSRPVTSTDTQYF
>TRBV27|TRBJ2-1
CASSPLAGGLYNEQFF
>TRBV19|TRBJ2-1
CASNPSGLVDDSYNEQFF
>TRBV4-1|TRBJ1-4
CASSQEQVPNEKLFF
>TRBV28|TRBJ2-7
CASSPTRQGSYEQYF
>TRBV19|TRBJ1-2
CASNRGTVYGYTF
>TRBV7-9|TRBJ2-1
CASSLGGVLNEQFF
>TRBV7-2|TRBJ2-7
CASSLARGLSYEQYF
>TRBV6-6|TRBJ1-2
CASTPDRVASNYGYTF
>TRBV7-2|TRBJ2-7
CASSLVLLGYEQYF
>TRBV19|TRBJ2-2
CASSPRPGARRDGELFF
>TRBV12-3/TRBV12-4|TRBJ1-2
CASSLLGTGGRGYTF